These 10 T cell receptor beta chains came from one sample sequenced in a study of cytomegalovirus exposure and HLA in healthy donors. The PCR used 60 Vbeta and 13 Jbeta primers. Sequencing used immunoSEQ multiplex PCR; TCRdb keeps in-frame clones, though not all of them. Among 100,000 to 150,000 clones listed, around four fifths were seen once. The source material was PBMCs. The source is a man aged 25-40 years in good health and CMV-seronegative.

This sequence joins TRBV5-4 and TRBJ2-3; the D gene is possibly TRBD1 (6 bases). V dropped 4 bases and J dropped 1 base, with 13 bases sitting between them. CDR3 length: 15 amino acids. Germline assignment: CDR1 SGHNT and CDR2 YYREEE (reference sequence). CDR3 residues: CASSLGTFGTDTQYF. The CDR3 region has the DNA TGTGCCAGCAGCCTTGGGACATTTGGCACAGATACGCAGTATTTT.

The rearrangement joins TRBV6-1 to TRBJ1-4, with 8 bases aligning to TRBD1. The length of the CDR3 is 14 residues. V was clipped by 5 bases and J by 8 bases; unmatched bases: 7. Germline CDR1 reads MNHNS; CDR2 reads SASEGT. The CDR3 nucleotides read TGTGCCAGCAGTAACAGGGGGACAAGGGAAAAACTGTTTTTT. This sequence encodes CASSNRGTREKLFF.

This clone was observed once. The V call is TRBV6-6, the J call TRBJ2-5, with 7 bases aligning to TRBD1. Germline-derived CDR1 and CDR2 are MNHNY and SVGAGI (reference sequence). V lost 0 bases to trimming and J lost 5 bases; unmatched junction nucleotides: 9. This CDR3 is 16 amino acids long. CDR3 loop: CASSYSYRGVRETQYF. CDR3 in DNA: TGTGCCAGCAGTTACTCATACAGGGGTGTGAGGGAGACCCAGTACTTC.

The rearrangement links TRBV7-2 to TRBJ2-5; D is perhaps TRBD2 (7 bases). This CDR3 has 16 residues. The V end was cut by 4 bases, the J end by 5 bases, with 20 bases between. Germline V gene sequence: CDR1 SGHTA, CDR2 FQGNSA. CDR3 protein: CASSSPLGGARETQYF. Here the CDR3 DNA reads TGTGCCAGCAGCTCACCTCTGGGGGGGGCGCGCGAGACCCAGTACTTC.

The chain joins TRBV7-2 to TRBJ1-6; 11 positions agree with TRBD1. Losses at the gene ends were 3 bases for V and 10 bases for J; bases not matched to a gene: 11. Germline loops: CDR1 SGHTA, CDR2 FQGNSA. This CDR3 is 17 amino acids long. The CDR3 sequence: CASSFGTGGPISSPLHF. CDR3 coding DNA: TGTGCCAGCAGCTTTGGGACAGGGGGGCCTATATCGTCACCCCTCCACTTT.

The V gene is TRBV4-3, the J gene TRBJ1-4; D ambiguous. The germline V and J ends were trimmed by 2 bases and 8 bases, with 9 bases remaining between them. There are 13 residues in the CDR3. The germline gives CDR1 LGHNA, CDR2 YSLEER. CDR3 coding DNA: TGCGCCAGCAGCCAAAGTATGGGCGAAAAACTGTTTTTT. Protein product: CASSQSMGEKLFF.

The chain employs TRBV5-1 and TRBJ1-1; D may be TRBD1 (6 bases). Trimming took off 0 bases at V and 1 base at J, with 10 bases between the two ends. Germline V lookup: CDR1 SGHRS, CDR2 YFSETQ. The length of the CDR3 is 15 residues. The CDR3 reads CASSLVGTQNTEAFF. The CDR3 DNA is TGCGCCAGCAGCTTGGTCGGGACACAGAACACTGAAGCTTTCTTT.

The chain links TRBV28 to TRBJ1-6; D gene uncertain. Trimming took 6 bases from V and 7 from J, leaving 10 bases between them. CDR1 MDHEN and CDR2 SYDVKM come from the germline V gene. There are 13 residues in the CDR3. CDR3 sequence reads: CASRPERNSPLHF. CDR3 DNA: TGTGCCAGCAGACCTGAGAGGAATTCACCCCTCCACTTT.

The rearrangement joins TRBV4-3 to TRBJ1-4, with D perhaps matching TRBD1 (5 bases). The length of the CDR3 is 14 residues. Germline assignment: CDR1 LGHNA and CDR2 YSLEER. V shed 3 bases and J shed 8 bases, with 13 bases lying between them. The CDR3 DNA follows: TGCGCCAGCAGCCACGCAGGGCGGGAGGAAAAACTGTTTTTT. This sequence encodes CASSHAGREEKLFF.

The chain combines TRBV7-3 with TRBJ2-1, with 9 bases aligning to TRBD2. Looked up from germline, CDR1 is SGHTA and CDR2 is FQGTGA. J was trimmed by 4 bases and V by 1 base; bases with no gene match: 5. The CDR3 spans 16 residues. CDR3: CASSLKGSGGYNEQFF. The CDR3 DNA is TGTGCCAGCAGCTTAAAAGGTAGCGGGGGTTACAATGAGCAGTTCTTC.